This T cell receptor (beta chain) comes out of a study of control samples from healthy donors and cancer patients. Clones were read by immunoSEQ multiplex PCR, and TCRdb kept only the in-frame ones, dropping some. The table has under 200,000 clones, 85% to 95% seen once. Germline V gene lookup returns CDR1 GTSNPN and CDR2 SVGIG (reference sequence). Trimming took off 2 bases at V and 2 bases at J, with 10 bases between the two ends. The CDR3 contains 13 residues. The chain uses TRBV30 and TRBJ2-7; D gene ambiguous. The TCR sequence derives from an older woman in good health. Sequencing used blood. CDR3 region: CAWSHGGAYEQYF. The CDR3 DNA is TGTGCCTGGAGTCACGGCGGCGCCTACGAGCAGTACTTC.